This T cell receptor beta chain was sequenced in a study of CD8+CD57+ T cells in acquired aplastic anemia. This clonotype was found many times. V was clipped by 5 bases and J by 7 bases; unmatched bases: 7. The CDR3 length is 14 residues. Germline CDR1 reads PRHDT; CDR2 reads FYEKMQ (reference sequence). CDR3 and TCR beta VDJ profiling relied on genomic DNA as the template. Via MiXCR, TCRdb re-called the reads, giving one row per CDR3 protein. This table holds 150,000 to 200,000 distinct CDR3 sequences, under 70% found once. Material for sequencing was sorted CD4+, CD8+, or CD8+CD57+ T cells (not recorded which) from PBMCs. The V call is TRBV13, the J call TRBJ2-7; 11 nucleotides align to TRBD1. This TCR derives from a human donor with severe aplastic anemia or a healthy control (not recorded which). The CDR3 DNA sequence: TGTGCCAGCAGCCAGGGACAGGGGGGTTGGGAGCAGTACTTC. Amino acid sequence: CASSQGQGGWEQYF.